This TCR beta chain derives from a study of cytomegalovirus exposure and HLA in healthy donors. General study findings and limits: Likely technical artifact: a cluster of highly shared sequence variants. Researchers counted around 160 TCR beta chains as cytomegalovirus-associated. Near-uniform donor sequencing depth was presumed by presence/absence analyses.

V gave up 3 bases and J gave up 0 bases; unmatched junction bases: 10. Germline CDR1 is SGDLS and CDR2 is YYNGEE. The CDR3 spans 18 residues. Turning to this clone: Antigen: not known.

PCR involved 60 Vbeta and 13 Jbeta primers. This table comes from immunoSEQ multiplex PCR, and its TCRdb copy is limited to in-frame clones, with some not included. Of around 200,000 clones listed, about four fifths are singletons. The receptor comes from a woman in her forties or fifties in good health and CMV-seropositive. V and J are TRBV9 and TRBJ2-3; 10 nucleotides line up with TRBD2. Input material: PBMCs. CDR3 in DNA: TGTGCCAGCAGCGCAATAGCGGGGGGCCCTGGGAGCACAGATACGCAGTATTTT. Translating it yields CASSAIAGGPGSTDTQYF.